This T cell receptor beta chain was observed in a study of blood T cells in healthy people across ages. Study results and caveats: With age, beta diversity per million T cells declined roughly linearly, significantly by 30 to 50. Long-lived and aged donors differed, with more naive CD4+ cells and higher diversity in the long-lived. For the donors, CMV status was unknown and possibly confounded expanded clonotype changes.

The CDR3 runs to 16 residues. The ends lost 2 bases at V and 4 bases at J; junction bases unmatched: 10. Next came a second PCR, run for about 6 to 11 cycles, which used a sample-barcoded 5' primer along with a J-beta primer mix. Every molecule of cDNA carried a tag from a template-switch adaptor with 12 random nucleotides. Via MiXCR, TCRdb re-called the 5' RACE reads, giving one row per CDR3 protein. The sample yields about a million distinct CDR3 sequences, roughly 51% seen once. A word on this clonotype: The antigen is not known.

The TCR originated in a woman aged 55 to 70 in good health. Material: blood. The chain links TRBV12-3 or TRBV12-4 to TRBJ2-7; TRBD1 matches 8 bases. CDR3 sequence (DNA): TGTGCCAGCAGTTTATCCCCAGGGGGCACGGTATACGAGCAGTACTTC. Its translation is CASSLSPGGTVYEQYF.